Reported below is one T cell receptor (beta chain). Germline V gives CDR1 SGHTA, CDR2 FQGTGA. The CDR3 is 15 residues long. V was shortened by 3 bases and J by 2 bases, with 13 bases between the two germline ends. This sample was taken from a study of blood T cell repertoires in COVID-19. About the study: Samples came from the United States, Italy and Spain, spanning acute and convalescent COVID-19. In each case, the material was cDNA or gDNA derived from T cells, B-cell-depleted T cells, or PBMCs.

In the authors' methods: Reference gene primers were amplified, and this amplification served to estimate nucleated cell counts. Sequencing was performed with immunoSEQ multiplex PCR; in TCRdb, only in-frame clones are kept and a portion is missing. The V and J calls and clone size were taken over from that table, and D and trimming were inferred from the DNA. The sample yields about 210,000 clones, around three quarters seen once. Sequenced material: peripheral blood. This sequence was found in a woman aged 65 to 85 with acute or convalescent COVID-19. The V call is TRBV7-3, the J call TRBJ2-5; D might be TRBD2 (5 bases). Here the CDR3 reads CASSLLPSSQETQYF. In DNA form, the CDR3 reads TGTGCCAGCAGCTTGCTTCCTAGCTCTCAAGAGACCCAGTACTTC.